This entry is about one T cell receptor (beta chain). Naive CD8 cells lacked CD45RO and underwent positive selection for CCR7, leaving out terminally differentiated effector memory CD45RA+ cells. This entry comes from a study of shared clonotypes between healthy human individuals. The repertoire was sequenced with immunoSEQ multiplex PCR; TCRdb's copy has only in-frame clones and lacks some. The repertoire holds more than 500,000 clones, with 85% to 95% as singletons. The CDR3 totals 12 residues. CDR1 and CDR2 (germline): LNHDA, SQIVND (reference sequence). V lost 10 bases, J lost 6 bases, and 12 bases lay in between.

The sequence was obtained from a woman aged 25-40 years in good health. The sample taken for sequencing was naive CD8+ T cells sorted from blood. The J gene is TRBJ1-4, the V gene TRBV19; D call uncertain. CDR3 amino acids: CATSSGDEKLFF. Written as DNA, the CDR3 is TGTGCCACCTCGTCCGGGGATGAAAAACTGTTTTTT.